This T cell receptor beta chain comes out of a study of blood T cell repertoires in COVID-19. As for the study in general: Researchers got acute and convalescent COVID-19 samples from the United States, Italy and Spain.

V lost 6 bases to trimming and J lost 5 bases, with 16 bases between them. This CDR3 is 14 amino acids long. Germline V gives CDR1 MNHNY, CDR2 SVGAGI (reference sequence). The protocol was immunoSEQ multiplex PCR, while the TCRdb copy is restricted to in-frame clones and leaves out a portion. In the table there are 150,000 or so clones, around 81% of which are singletons. Material: peripheral blood. This clonotype was sampled from a man aged 55 to 69 with active or convalescent COVID-19. The rearrangement uses TRBV6-6 and TRBJ2-5; D gene ambiguous. The CDR3 is CASRPSSVLETQYF. As DNA, the CDR3 is TGTGCCAGCAGGCCCTCTTCGGTCTTGGAGACCCAGTACTTC.